The entry below gives a single T cell receptor (beta chain) sequence along with its context. The germline V gene has CDR1 SGDLS and CDR2 YYNGEE. V gave up 0 bases and J gave up 4 bases, with 12 bases separating them. The CDR3 has 15 amino acids. The sample is drawn from a study of blood T cell repertoires in COVID-19. Across the whole study: Donors in the United States, Italy and Spain gave samples during acute or convalescent COVID-19.

Authors' methods: Amplification with reference gene primers provided the estimates of nucleated cell counts. Produced via immunoSEQ multiplex PCR; TCRdb's table is partial and in-frame only. Clone size and V and J calls were adopted from that table, with D and trimming inferred from the DNA. Of roughly 120,000 clones in the sample, 70% to 90% were seen once. The sequence was collected from a human donor in a cohort sampled during active COVID-19. The V and J genes are TRBV9 and TRBJ2-3, with D tentatively TRBD1 (6 bases). The specimen was peripheral blood. DNA of the CDR3: TGTGCCAGCAGCGTAGAACAGGGTCCCCCAGATACGCAGTATTTT. Translated, it gives CASSVEQGPPDTQYF.